A selection of T cell receptor beta chains follows, all from one sample in a study of a mutant IDH1 vaccine in newly diagnosed glioma. These receptors have no known antigen. Profiling relied on immunoSEQ multiplex PCR, and the TCRdb table lists in-frame clones only, not all of them. The sample consists of 40,000 to 65,000 clones, about three quarters of them appearing once. Here the sequenced sample was PBMCs, taken from a glioma patient whose treatment included an IDH1 peptide vaccine. The receptors shown here come from a woman aged 40 to 50 with glioma. The CDR3 runs from the conserved cysteine through the conserved F or W. Each record gives: clone size, V gene, D gene, J gene, CDR3 DNA, CDR3 protein. D genes are given only for firm matches. Clone size, where shown, is once, few, many, or a class for clones that have expanded.

.	TRBV15	TRBD1	TRBJ2-2	TGTGCCACCAGCCCCATGCCGGACAGGGCTGGGATCGGGGAGCTGTTTTTT	CATSPMPDRAGIGELFF
few	TRBV15	.	TRBJ1-4	TGTGCCACCAGCAGACAGGGAACAACTAATGAAAAACTGTTTTTT	CATSRQGTTNEKLFF
.	TRBV10-2	TRBD2	TRBJ2-5	TGCGCCAGCAGACGAACTAGCGGGGGGGAGACCCAGTACTTC	CASRRTSGGETQYF
.	TRBV2	.	TRBJ1-2	TGTGCCAGCATCCTAAAGGCGGCCGTAAATGGCTACACCTTC	CASILKAAVNGYTF
.	TRBV13	.	TRBJ2-6	TGTGCCAGCAGCCTAGGGGTTAGTGGGGCCAACGTCCTGACTTTC	CASSLGVSGANVLTF
once	TRBV5-4	TRBD1	TRBJ2-2	TGTGCCAGCAGCTCCGAGACAGGGAGCACCGGGGAGCTGTTTTTT	CASSSETGSTGELFF
.	TRBV4-1	.	TRBJ1-1	TGCGCCAGCAGCCAAGTAGAATTAGAGACTGAAGCTTTCTTT	CASSQVELETEAFF
.	TRBV7-2	.	TRBJ2-3	TGTGCCAGCAGCTTACTCACAGATACGCAGTATTTT	CASSLLTDTQYF
.	TRBV4-2	TRBD1	TRBJ1-5	TGTGCCAGCAGCCAAGATCCCGGGACAGGGGGTTATAGCAATCAGCCCCAGCATTTT	CASSQDPGTGGYSNQPQHF
.	TRBV2	TRBD2	TRBJ2-1	TGTGCCAGCAGCTTGGGACTAGCCGTATACAATGAGCAGTTCTTC	CASSLGLAVYNEQFF
.	TRBV7-2	.	TRBJ1-2	TGTGCCAGCAGCCAACTCCTGGCCTATGGCTACACCTTC	CASSQLLAYGYTF
.	TRBV27	.	TRBJ2-7	TGTGCCAGCACCGCGGGGCACGAGCAGTACTTC	CASTAGHEQYF
.	TRBV4-3	.	TRBJ1-4	TGCGCCAGCAGCCCCCGCGGTCAGGGAAATGAAAAACTGTTTTTT	CASSPRGQGNEKLFF
.	TRBV29-1	.	TRBJ2-5	TGCAGCGTTGAAGAAGGGTTCGAGACCCAGTACTTC	CSVEEGFETQYF
.	TRBV4-3	.	TRBJ1-2	TGCGCCAGCAGCCAAGATGGGACCGGGGACTATGGCTACACCTTC	CASSQDGTGDYGYTF
.	TRBV6-1	.	TRBJ2-3	TGTGCCAGCAGCCTCACAGATACGCAGTATTTT	CASSLTDTQYF
.	TRBV18	.	TRBJ2-1	TGTGCCAGCTCACCCGTGAATGACAATGAGCAGTTCTTC	CASSPVNDNEQFF
.	TRBV20-1	.	TRBJ1-2	TGCAGTGCAGAGGGAATAGTAGACACCTTC	CSAEGIVDTF
few	TRBV4-2	TRBD2	TRBJ2-1	TGTGCCAGCAGCCCGACTAGCGGGGGGGGCTATGAGCAGTTCTTC	CASSPTSGGGYEQFF
.	TRBV30	.	TRBJ2-6	TGTGCCGGAAAGGGGACTCGAAGCTCTGGGGCCAACGTCCTGACTTTC	CAGKGTRSSGANVLTF
.	TRBV11-2	.	TRBJ1-1	TGTGCCAGCAGCTGGCTGGGGGGGAACACTGAAGCTTTCTTT	CASSWLGGNTEAFF
few	TRBV5-6	.	TRBJ1-6	TGTGCCAGCAGCGGGGGACCGATAAATTCACCCCTCCACTTT	CASSGGPINSPLHF
few	TRBV27	.	TRBJ1-1	TGTGCCAGCAGTTTATCTGGGGCAGGGGTTTTGAACACTGAAGCTTTCTTT	CASSLSGAGVLNTEAFF
.	TRBV2	TRBD2	TRBJ2-4	TGTGCCAGCAGTAGAGGAGCGGGGGGGGTACTAGCCAAAAACATTCAGTACTTC	CASSRGAGGVLAKNIQYF
.	TRBV28	.	TRBJ1-5	TGTGCCAGCAAACCCCGGTCCCCTAGTCAGCCCCAGCATTTT	CASKPRSPSQPQHF
.	TRBV7-3	.	TRBJ2-3	TGTGCCAGCAGCCCAAACTGGGCCTCCACAGATACGCAGTATTTT	CASSPNWASTDTQYF
.	TRBV6-6	TRBD1	TRBJ1-2	TGTGCCAGCAGTCCTGCCAGGGGGCACGACTATGGCTACACCTTC	CASSPARGHDYGYTF
.	TRBV6-1	.	TRBJ1-2	TGTGCCAGCAGTGACAGGTTCGGGGGCTACACCTTC	CASSDRFGGYTF
.	TRBV9	.	TRBJ1-3	TGTGCCAGCAGAGGGGAGGGCGGAAACACCATATATTTT	CASRGEGGNTIYF
.	TRBV6-1	.	TRBJ1-5	TGTGCCAGCAGTGACCGACGACAAGGGCCCCAGCATTTT	CASSDRRQGPQHF
.	TRBV14	.	TRBJ1-6	TGTGCCAGCAGCCTGGGACCTAAGAATTCACCCCTCCACTTT	CASSLGPKNSPLHF